This T cell receptor (beta chain) was sequenced for a study of T cell responses to AZD1222 COVID-19 vaccine. Study-level points and caveats: The CD4 TCRs associated with vaccination extended across spike and predominated at 160-218 and 743-854. Unmutated regions of variants are reportedly targeted by nearly half of spike-specific TCRs. Spike-specific TCR depth and breadth grew after two AZD1222 doses. The donors showed a predominance of white British ancestry and of females, with possible underestimation of clonal diversity.

Sequencing was performed with immunoSEQ multiplex PCR; in TCRdb, only in-frame clones are kept and a portion is missing. The sample carries 150,000 or so clones, about nine tenths recorded once. Trimming took 7 bases from V and 2 from J; bases not matched to a gene: 7. CDR3 length: 15 amino acids. CDR1 and CDR2 from the germline V gene are SNHLY and FYNNEI. Concerning this clone: Its cognate antigen is unknown.

This chain links TRBV2 with TRBJ2-7, with TRBD1 identical over 11 bases. The sample in question was peripheral blood, obtained on day 0 of AZD1222 vaccination. This clonotype was obtained from an adult in good health. CDR3 amino acids: CASTNPGQGAYEQYF. The CDR3, as DNA: TGTGCCAGCACCAACCCGGGACAGGGGGCCTACGAGCAGTACTTC.